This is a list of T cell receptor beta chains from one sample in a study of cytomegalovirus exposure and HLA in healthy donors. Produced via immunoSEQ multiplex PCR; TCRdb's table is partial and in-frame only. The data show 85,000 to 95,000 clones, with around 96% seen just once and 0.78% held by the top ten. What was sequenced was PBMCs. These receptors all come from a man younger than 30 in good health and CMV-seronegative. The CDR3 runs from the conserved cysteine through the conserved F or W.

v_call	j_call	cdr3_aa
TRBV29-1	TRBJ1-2	CSVLDRGSNYGYTF
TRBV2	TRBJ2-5	CASSVSRGGGETQYF
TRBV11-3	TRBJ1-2	CASSFTGVGYGYTF
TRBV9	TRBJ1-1	CASSRPDREAFF
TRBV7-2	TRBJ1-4	CASSPAGTGTEKLFF
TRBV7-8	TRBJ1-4	CASRPLQARDEKLFF
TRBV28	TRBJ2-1	CASNRFRTVEQFF
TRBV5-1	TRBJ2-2	CASSLAEGQGNTGELFF
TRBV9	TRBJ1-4	CASSVRQGNEKLFF
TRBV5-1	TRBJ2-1	CASMRQGGNEQFF
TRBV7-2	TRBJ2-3	CASSLQGRPTDTQYF
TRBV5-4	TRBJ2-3	CASSGTGSSTDTQYF
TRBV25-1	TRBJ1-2	CASGDRGQYYGYTF
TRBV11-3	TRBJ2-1	CASRVGLGGGSSYNEQFF
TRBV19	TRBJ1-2	CASKQNGAAANYGYTF
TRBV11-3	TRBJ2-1	CASSIISGDNEQFF
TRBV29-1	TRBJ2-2	CSVELAGITGELFF
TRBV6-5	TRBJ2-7	CASSYGTSGYEQYF
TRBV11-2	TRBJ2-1	CASSSSDRADNEQFF
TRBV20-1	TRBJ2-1	CSARVNNEQFF
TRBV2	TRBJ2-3	CASSETTVKSTDTQYF
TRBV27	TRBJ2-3	CASSLPGLAGRTDTQYF
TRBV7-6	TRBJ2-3	CASSLGVDGGRTDTQYF
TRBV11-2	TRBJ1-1	CASSLGVNNEAFF
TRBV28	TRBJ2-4	CASRIGQENIQYF
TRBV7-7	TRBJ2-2	CALRGETGELFF
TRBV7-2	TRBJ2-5	CASSLVGAQETQYF
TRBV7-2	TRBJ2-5	CASSLAAGASETQYF
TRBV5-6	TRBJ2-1	CASSLVLAGGGNEQFF
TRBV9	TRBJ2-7	CASSVTPGQTYEQYF
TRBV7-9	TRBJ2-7	CASSSQLVHYEQYF
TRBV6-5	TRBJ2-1	CASSFSFSNVNEQFF
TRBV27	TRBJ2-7	CASSWTASSYEQYF
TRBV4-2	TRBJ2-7	CASSQAPGGGVKQYF
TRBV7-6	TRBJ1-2	CASSPGQGEDYGYTF
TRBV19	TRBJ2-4	CASSIPGVQYF
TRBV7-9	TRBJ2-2	CASSSGTSGSGRTGELFF
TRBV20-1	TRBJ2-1	CSAQGLAEQFF
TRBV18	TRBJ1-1	CASSSQGDTEAFF
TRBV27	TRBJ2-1	CASSLFGTSGYNEQFF
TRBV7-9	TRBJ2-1	CASSGRTGQFF
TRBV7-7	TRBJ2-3	CASSFSGTDTQYF
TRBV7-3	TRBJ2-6	CASSQQGTASFPGANVLTF
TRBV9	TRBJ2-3	CASSVVGGANTRTDTQYF
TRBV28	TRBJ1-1	CASSFLPEGAEAFF
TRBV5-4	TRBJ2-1	CASSNPGTGDNEQFF
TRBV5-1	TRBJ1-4	CASSLGGGNEKLFF
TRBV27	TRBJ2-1	CASSFGTSGLYNEQFF
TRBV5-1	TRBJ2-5	CASSLAGRGEETQYF
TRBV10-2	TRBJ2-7	CASSADWSSYEQYF
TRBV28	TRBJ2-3	CASTQGPSYTDTQYF
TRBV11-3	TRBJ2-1	CASSSNSNEQFF
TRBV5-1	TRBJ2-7	CASSTRQGYEQYF
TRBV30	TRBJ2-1	CAWKVGSSYNEQFF